The 16 T cell receptor beta chains given below trace back to one sample, sequenced in a study of blood T cell repertoires in COVID-19. The protocol was immunoSEQ multiplex PCR, while the TCRdb copy is restricted to in-frame clones and leaves out a portion. This sample has 150,000 or so clones; 85% to 90% occur once, and the top ten carry over 1.5%. Sequenced material: peripheral blood. The receptors originated from a woman aged 55-75 years with acute or convalescent COVID-19.

V is TRBV10-3 and J is TRBJ1-4; D remains ambiguous. Germline CDR1 and CDR2: ENHRY and SYGVKD. V was clipped by 6 bases and J by 7 bases, with 21 bases between them. CDR3 length: 16 residues. CDR3 in amino acids: CAISGTFANSGEKLFF. The DNA for the CDR3 is TGTGCCATCAGCGGAACGTTCGCCAACAGCGGTGAAAAACTGTTTTTT.

This chain connects TRBV28 to TRBJ1-2, with 10 bases aligning to TRBD1. The V and J ends lost 5 bases and 5 bases, in that order; junction bases with no gene match: 5. The length of the CDR3 is 14 residues. CDR1 is MDHEN and CDR2 is SYDVKM in the germline V gene. CDR3 amino acids: CASSRDRGLYGYTF. DNA for the CDR3: TGTGCCAGCAGTAGGGACAGGGGATTGTATGGCTACACCTTC.

The V and J genes are TRBV11-3 and TRBJ2-7; the D gene is possibly TRBD2 (6 bases). Germline CDR1 SGHNT, CDR2 YENEEA. The CDR3 has 13 residues. The ends were cut back, 0 bases at V and 6 bases at J, with 9 bases in the middle. The CDR3 DNA sequence: TGTGCCAGCAGCTTAGAAGCGGGCTCCGAGCAGTACTTC. Protein sequence: CASSLEAGSEQYF.

This chain uses TRBV23-1 with TRBJ1-6; 7 nucleotides line up with TRBD1. TRBV23-1 is given ORF status, its function remaining uncertain. There are 18 residues in the CDR3. With 6 bases clipped from V and 7 bases from J, the junction kept 18 bases outside the gene matches. DNA of the CDR3: TGCGCCAGCAGCCCAGGTCCCCACGGACAGGCCGGAAATTCACCCCTCCACTTT. Translation gives CASSPGPHGQAGNSPLHF.

This chain uses TRBV19 with TRBJ1-5; tentative D call: TRBD1 (5 bases). The CDR3 has 15 residues. The germline CDR1 and CDR2 sequences are LNHDA and SQIVND (reference sequence). V lost 3 bases to trimming and J lost 3 bases, with 12 bases between them. CDR3 DNA: TGTGCCAGTAGTATGAGGCGGGGCACCAATCAGCCCCAGCATTTT. Translation gives CASSMRRGTNQPQHF.

This chain links TRBV5-1 with TRBJ2-3, with D unresolved. The CDR3 is made up of 14 amino acids. Germline loops: CDR1 SGHRS, CDR2 YFSETQ. The V and J ends lost 3 bases and 6 bases respectively, with 14 bases between them. The CDR3 sequence is CASSSDIPVDTQYF. The CDR3 region has the DNA TGCGCCAGCAGCTCCGACATACCAGTGGATACGCAGTATTTT.

The chain recombines TRBV5-1 with TRBJ2-7; the D gene is possibly TRBD1 (6 bases). The germline gives CDR1 SGHRS, CDR2 YFSETQ. CDR3 length equals 15 residues. Trimming pared 4 bases from V and 5 bases from J, leaving 19 bases between. This CDR3 is CASSTSGQFGDEQYF. The CDR3 DNA sequence: TGCGCCAGCAGCACAAGTGGACAGTTCGGGGACGAGCAGTACTTC. The full variable domain, with the rest looked up from reference TRBV5-1 and TRBJ2-7, is KAGVTQTPRYLIKTRGQQVTLSCSPISGHRSVSWYQQTPGQGLQFLFEYFSETQRNKGNFPGRFSGRQFSNSRSEMNVSTLELGDSALYLCASSTSGQFGDEQYFGPGTRLTVT.

This clone appeared once. This chain uses TRBV2 with TRBJ1-5; 8 bases fit TRBD1. Trimming removed 0 bases from V and 4 bases from J; junction bases left unmatched: 2. The CDR3 is 15 residues long. Germline-derived CDR1 and CDR2 are SNHLY and FYNNEI. As DNA, the CDR3 is TGTGCCAGCAGTGAAGCCAGGACAGGGAATCAGCCCCAGCATTTT. Translation gives CASSEARTGNQPQHF.

The rearrangement links TRBV6-2 or TRBV6-3 to TRBJ2-4; 10 nucleotides match TRBD1. The V segment lost 5 bases and the J segment 9 bases; nucleotides outside the gene matches: 10. Germline V gene sequence: CDR1 MNHEY, CDR2 SVGEGT. The CDR3 runs to 15 residues. For the CDR3, the DNA is TGTGCCAGCAGTCGGACGGGGACAGGGGAGAGCATTCAGTACTTC. Translation: CASSRTGTGESIQYF.

The chain uses TRBV5-5 and TRBJ2-3; possible D gene TRBD2, 7 bases. This CDR3 is built from 14 residues. Germline V gene data show CDR1 as SGHKS and CDR2 as YYEKEE (reference sequence). Trimming took off 1 base at V and 6 bases at J, with 12 bases between the two ends. The CDR3 bases are TGTGCCAGCAGCTTGCGGGGGGCTAGCGATACGCAGTATTTT. Encoded protein: CASSLRGASDTQYF.

The V call is TRBV28, the J call TRBJ2-7; perhaps TRBD1 as D (6 bases). CDR3 length equals 15 residues. The V gene lost 2 bases and the J gene lost 3 bases, with 14 bases spanning the gap. Germline V gene sequence: CDR1 MDHEN, CDR2 SYDVKM. CDR3 DNA: TGTGCCAGCAGTTTAGATCCCGGGACACTCTACGAGCAGTACTTC. This translates into CASSLDPGTLYEQYF.

CDR3 region: CASSLGLAGGIKEQYF. The CDR3 DNA reads as TGTGCCAGCAGCTTGGGTCTTGCGGGGGGGATTAAGGAGCAGTACTTC. The chain joins TRBV5-4 to TRBJ2-7; 9 bases are a match to TRBD2. The CDR3 length is 16 residues. Germline trimming cut 0 bases from V and 7 bases from J; bases unmatched to any gene: 11. From germline, CDR1 is SGHNT and CDR2 YYREEE (reference sequence).

A single count supports this clone. The chain carries TRBV4-1 and TRBJ2-3; 10 positions agree with TRBD2. CDR1 is MGHRA, CDR2 YSYEKL, per germline. Trimming at V came to 1 base and at J to 3 bases, leaving 7 bases not matched to a gene. This CDR3 spans 17 amino acids. The DNA for the CDR3 is TGCGCCAGCAGCCAAGTCGGAGCGGGGGGGCCGACAGATACGCAGTATTTT. This codes for CASSQVGAGGPTDTQYF.

CDR3 in amino acids: CASSQDFGGLAGKSSYEQYF. The DNA of the CDR3 is TGCGCCAGCAGCCAAGATTTTGGTGGACTAGCGGGGAAGAGCTCCTACGAGCAGTACTTC. The chain uses TRBV4-1 and TRBJ2-7; 12 nucleotides match TRBD2. J was trimmed by 0 bases and V by 0 bases; bases with no gene match: 12. The CDR3 has 20 amino acids. Germline assignment: CDR1 MGHRA and CDR2 YSYEKL.

This clone turned up a few times. The rearrangement links TRBV19 to TRBJ1-5, with 10 bases aligning to TRBD1. CDR3 length equals 15 residues. Germline V gives CDR1 LNHDA, CDR2 SQIVND (reference sequence). The V and J ends lost 5 bases and 7 bases, in that order; junction bases with no gene match: 8. The CDR3 protein is CASSLGTGEWQPQHF. CDR3 nucleotides: TGTGCCAGTAGTCTAGGGACAGGGGAGTGGCAGCCCCAGCATTTT.

V is TRBV7-9 and J is TRBJ2-1, with D possibly TRBD1 on 6 matching bases. The CDR3 loop spans 17 amino acids. The germline V and J ends were trimmed by 4 bases and 3 bases, with 19 bases remaining between them. Germline loops: CDR1 SEHNR, CDR2 FQNEAQ (reference sequence). The CDR3 bases are TGTGCCAGCAGCTCCCGATTCGGGACACGGAACTACAATGAGCAGTTCTTC. It is translated as CASSSRFGTRNYNEQFF.